The entry below gives a single TCR beta chain sequence along with its context. Its antigen is still unknown. The data derive from a study of shared clonotypes between healthy human individuals. Background on the study: With ages of 18 to 49, the donors were a couple of women and a few men.

Notes on the study in general: Naive CD4 clonotypes overlapped across a few donors at approximately 5.5%.

Measured with immunoSEQ multiplex PCR; TCRdb has only the in-frame clones, and not every one. In the table there are 2 million to 2.5 million clones, over 85% of which are singletons. Trimming took off 5 bases at V and 1 base at J, with 13 bases between the two ends. The CDR3 is 15 residues long. CDR1 is SGHTA and CDR2 is FQGNSA in the germline V gene. Material: naive CD4+ T cells from PBMCs. Subset described: CD45RA+ positively selected. This sequence joins TRBV7-2 and TRBJ2-3, with D perhaps matching TRBD2 (6 bases). This TCR derives from a man younger than 35 in good health. Some clones in this sample may be carry-over from other donors' samples. The CDR3 region has the DNA TGTGCCAGCAGCCCCGGGACTCGACGCACAGATACGCAGTATTTT. Translating it yields CASSPGTRRTDTQYF. The full variable domain, rest sourced from reference TRBV7-2 and TRBJ2-3, is GAGVSQSPSNKVTEKGKDVELRCDPISGHTALYWYRQSLGQGLEFLIYFQGNSAPDKSGLPSDRFSAERTGGSVSTLTIQRTQQEDSAVYLCASSPGTRRTDTQYFGPGTRLTVL.